This entry lists 8 T cell receptor beta chains sequenced from one sample in a study of cytomegalovirus exposure and HLA in healthy donors. Use of 60 Vbeta and 13 Jbeta primers characterized the PCR. Produced via immunoSEQ multiplex PCR; TCRdb's table is partial and in-frame only. In the table there are 150,000 or so clones, 75% to 80% of which are singletons. Sequencing was done on a sample of PBMCs. The source is a woman aged 35 to 49 in good health and CMV-seronegative.

About this clone itself: One junction end does not reproduce the germline sequence, and a read error may be involved. The rearrangement joins TRBV7-9 to TRBJ1-3; maybe TRBD1 (5 bases). The length of the CDR3 is 16 residues. Germline values: CDR1 SEHNR, CDR2 FQNEAQ (reference sequence). For the CDR3, the DNA is TGTTCCAGCAGCCCCCAAGGGGTCAGCTCTGGAAACACCATATATTTT. Protein product: CSSSPQGVSSGNTIYF.

The gene calls are TRBV21-1 and TRBJ2-7; the table's D call TRBD1 went unverified against the DNA. TRBV21-1 is shown as a pseudogene. The CDR3 extends over 14 amino acids. The CDR3 loop is CASTRGQTPYEQYF. CDR3 bases: TGTGCCAGCACAAGAGGACAGACCCCCTACGAGCAGTACTTC.

This clone was seen a few times. The rearrangement joins TRBV7-9 to TRBJ1-2, with 10 bases fitting TRBD1. Trimming removed 1 base from V and 8 bases from J; junction bases left unmatched: 7. Germline CDR1 and CDR2: SEHNR and FQNEAQ (reference sequence). CDR3 length: 15 amino acids. CDR3 DNA sequence: TGTGCCAGCAGCTTAGTTGCCCCGACAGGGGGCGGCTACACCTTC. This encodes CASSLVAPTGGGYTF.

The chain recombines TRBV11-2 with TRBJ2-5; D might be TRBD1 (6 bases). The germline V gene has CDR1 SGHAT and CDR2 FQNNGV. V was cut by 2 bases and J by 5 bases, with 15 bases left in between. CDR3 length equals 15 residues. The CDR3 reads CASSLTGKFGETQYF. CDR3 in DNA: TGTGCCAGCAGCTTAACAGGGAAGTTCGGGGAGACCCAGTACTTC.

The chain recombines TRBV10-3 with TRBJ1-1, with D unclear. Germline loops: CDR1 ENHRY, CDR2 SYGVKD. The CDR3 length is 14 residues. Trimming removed 5 bases from V and 0 bases from J, with 10 bases in between. The CDR3 loop reads CAISNGRMNTEAFF. The DNA of the CDR3 is TGTGCCATCAGTAATGGGCGAATGAACACTGAAGCTTTCTTT.

The CDR3 bases are TGTGCCAGTAGTATTAGCCCCTCTGGCGGGAACTACAATGAGCAGTTCTTC. This codes for CASSISPSGGNYNEQFF. This sequence joins TRBV19 and TRBJ2-1; TRBD2 might be the D (6 bases). V was clipped by 3 bases and J by 3 bases, with 18 bases between them. The CDR3 totals 17 residues. Germline-derived CDR1 and CDR2 are LNHDA and SQIVND (reference sequence).

The gene calls are TRBV27 and TRBJ1-2; D not resolved. CDR3 size: 16 residues. Germline assignment: CDR1 MNHEY and CDR2 SMNVEV (reference sequence). V lost 5 bases and J 0 bases, leaving 16 bases between the germline ends. The CDR3 loop is CASSPAGRNTNYGYTF. DNA for the CDR3: TGTGCCAGCAGTCCCGCCGGGAGGAACACTAACTATGGCTACACCTTC.

Comments on this clone: At one boundary the junction diverges from the germline segment, which might be a read error. V is TRBV7-9 and J is TRBJ1-5, with TRBD1 as a possible D gene (6 bases). Germline CDR1 SEHNR, CDR2 FQNEAQ (reference sequence). The CDR3 has 15 amino acids. The CDR3 reads CSSSLEGGGNQPQHF. DNA for the CDR3: TGTTCCAGCAGCTTAGAAGGGGGAGGGAATCAGCCCCAGCATTTT.